What follows are 32 T cell receptor beta chains derived from one specimen sequenced in a study of shared clonotypes between healthy human individuals. Only in-frame clones appear in the TCRdb table, and some are missing; sequencing was by immunoSEQ multiplex PCR. The sample lists some 1.5 million clones, around 98% seen once, with approximately 0.44% in the top ten. What was sequenced was naive CD4+ T cells sorted from blood. Subset meaning: CD45RA+ positively selected. The receptor source for this set is a man under 40 in good health.

CDR3 nucleotides: TGTGTCAGAAGCTTACTATGTTGGGGCGTCACCACAAAAGAGACCCAGTACTTC. Protein: CVRSLLCWGVTTKETQYF. The rearrangement joins TRBV7-5 to TRBJ2-5; the table calls TRBD1, which could not be checked here. TRBV7-5 has pseudogene status. CDR3 length: 18 amino acids.

About this clone itself: Other DNA sequences in this specimen translate into the identical CDR3. This chain joins TRBV28 and TRBJ2-2; no definite D call. V lost 2 bases and J lost 6, with 1 base in between. Per germline, CDR1 MDHEN and CDR2 SYDVKM. This CDR3 region has 11 residues. CDR3 loop: CASSLAGELFF. CDR3 bases: TGTGCCAGCAGTTTAGCCGGGGAGCTGTTTTTT.

This clone was picked up one time. Here the CDR3 DNA reads TGTGCCAGCAGCTCGGGCCGGGGAACCGAGCAGTACTTC. This codes for CASSSGRGTEQYF. The chain recombines TRBV5-4 with TRBJ2-7; D possibly corresponds to TRBD2 (5 bases). The germline gives CDR1 SGHNT, CDR2 YYREEE (reference sequence). Trimming cost V 3 bases and J 6 bases, with 13 bases left between them. The CDR3 spans 13 residues.

The chain uses TRBV11-2 and TRBJ2-7; TRBD1 is a possible D gene (6 bases). Germline V gene lookup returns CDR1 SGHAT and CDR2 FQNNGV. The ends were cut back, 3 bases at V and 13 bases at J, with 28 bases in the middle. This CDR3 has 16 amino acids. The CDR3 is CASSFGGPSPAYERYF. The CDR3 nucleotides read TGTGCCAGCAGCTTTGGGGGCCCTAGCCCTGCCTACGAGCGCTACTTC.

The rearrangement links TRBV6-5 to TRBJ1-3; D unresolved. V dropped 4 bases and J dropped 0 bases, with 10 bases sitting between them. This CDR3 spans 15 amino acids. The V gene's germline CDR1 is MNHEY and CDR2 SVGAGI. Written as DNA, the CDR3 is TGTGCCAGCAGTTTGACATCCTCCTCTGGAAACACCATATATTTT. It codes for CASSLTSSSGNTIYF.

Comments on this clone: At one boundary the junction diverges from the germline segment, which might be a read error. V is TRBV14 and J is TRBJ2-5; 10 bases are shared with TRBD2. The germline gives CDR1 SGHDN, CDR2 FVKESK. The CDR3 runs 14 residues. The CDR3 is CASSQDPSGRAWDF. Here the CDR3 DNA reads TGTGCCAGCAGCCAAGACCCCAGCGGGAGGGCCTGGGACTTC.

The chain links TRBV5-1 to TRBJ2-2; D might be TRBD2 (5 bases). CDR3 length equals 15 residues. CDR1 and CDR2 (germline): SGHRS, YFSETQ. The V end was cut by 3 bases, the J end by 5 bases, with 14 bases between. Here the CDR3 reads CASSSLSGSTGELFF. DNA for the CDR3: TGCGCCAGCAGCTCACTAAGTGGGAGTACCGGGGAGCTGTTTTTT.

The rearrangement joins TRBV2 to TRBJ2-7; 8 nucleotides match TRBD1. The CDR3 runs 15 residues. Germline CDR1 reads SNHLY; CDR2 reads FYNNEI. V lost 6 bases and J lost 2; bases outside the gene matches: 9. The CDR3 coding sequence is TGTGCCAGCAGCGAGGGGACAGGCGCTACCTACGAGCAGTACTTC. Protein sequence: CASSEGTGATYEQYF.

The chain recombines TRBV7-6 with TRBJ2-1, with D unresolved. Trimming stripped 2 bases from V and 8 bases from J, with 10 bases between. In germline, CDR1 is SGHVS, CDR2 FNYEAQ. CDR3 length equals 13 residues. The DNA for the CDR3 is TGTGCCAGCAGCTTACTGAGTTGGGATGAGCAGTTCTTC. Translation: CASSLLSWDEQFF.

J is TRBJ2-7 and V is TRBV11-1, with 9 bases identical to TRBD1. The CDR3 runs to 14 residues. The V and J ends lost 5 bases and 4 bases, in that order; junction bases with no gene match: 6. CDR1 is SGHAT, CDR2 FQDESV, per germline (reference sequence). CDR3 loop: CASSRGQGGYEQYF. CDR3 DNA: TGTGCCAGCAGCCGGGGACAGGGCGGGTACGAGCAGTACTTC.

The rearrangement joins TRBV27 to TRBJ1-3, with 7 bases aligning to TRBD1. Germline CDR1 reads MNHEY; CDR2 reads SMNVEV (reference sequence). The CDR3 is 13 amino acids. V dropped 6 bases and J dropped 7; count of bases not matched to a gene: 6. The CDR3: CASRGDRANTIYF. The DNA of the CDR3 is TGTGCCAGCAGGGGAGACAGGGCGAACACCATATATTTT.

The chain links TRBV5-4 to TRBJ2-3; D remains ambiguous. The V end lost 0 bases, the J end lost 8 bases, and 7 bases lay between the germline ends. This CDR3 has 12 amino acids. Germline loops: CDR1 SGHNT, CDR2 YYREEE (reference sequence). This CDR3 is CASSLAHSTQYF. The CDR3, as DNA: TGTGCCAGCAGCTTGGCCCATAGTACGCAGTATTTT.

This rearrangement joins TRBV7-8 to TRBJ2-5, with 8 positions matching TRBD2. In germline, CDR1 is SGHVS, CDR2 FQNEAQ. Trimming took 2 bases from V and 6 from J; bases not matched to a gene: 8. The CDR3 runs 15 residues. The CDR3 sequence: CASSLPGTRFKTQYF. As DNA, the CDR3 is TGTGCCAGCAGCTTACCCGGGACTAGATTTAAGACCCAGTACTTC.

A single count supports this clone. V gene TRBV5-1 combines with J gene TRBJ2-1, with TRBD2 matching over 7 bases. The V segment lost 0 bases and the J segment 5 bases; nucleotides outside the gene matches: 5. The CDR3 loop spans 15 amino acids. From germline, CDR1 is SGHRS and CDR2 YFSETQ. The CDR3 region has the DNA TGCGCCAGCAGCTTGGTAGCGGGCACCCACAATGAGCAGTTCTTC. Translation: CASSLVAGTHNEQFF.

This chain joins TRBV5-6 and TRBJ2-7, with D possibly being TRBD2 (6 bases). Germline V CDR1 and CDR2: SGHDT, YYEEEE. The CDR3 consists of 15 residues. Trimming took 1 base from V and 0 from J, leaving 11 bases between them. The CDR3 protein is CASSLRGLLSYEQYF. The CDR3, as DNA: TGTGCCAGCAGCTTGAGGGGACTCCTCTCCTACGAGCAGTACTTC.

The chain links TRBV10-2 to TRBJ2-3; the match to TRBD2 covers 10 bases. The CDR3 contains 18 residues. The germline V gene encodes CDR1 WSHSY and CDR2 SAAADI. The V and J ends lost 7 bases and 3 bases, in that order; junction bases with no gene match: 16. The CDR3 spells CASKSRAGGEGWTDTQYF. CDR3 in DNA: TGCGCCAGCAAATCGCGAGCGGGAGGGGAAGGGTGGACAGATACGCAGTATTTT.

V is TRBV13 and J is TRBJ2-1; 13 bases map to TRBD2. With 1 base clipped from V and 0 bases from J, the junction kept 15 bases outside the gene matches. Germline V lookup: CDR1 PRHDT, CDR2 FYEKMQ (reference sequence). CDR3 size: 22 residues. The CDR3 here is CASSLVVPLLAGGGSSYNEQFF. CDR3 coding DNA: TGTGCCAGCAGCTTAGTGGTCCCTTTACTAGCGGGAGGGGGGAGCTCCTACAATGAGCAGTTCTTC.

The chain is built from TRBV30 and TRBJ2-2; no clear D gene. This CDR3 has 13 residues. Trimming removed 0 bases from V and 8 bases from J, with 10 bases in between. Germline V lookup: CDR1 GTSNPN, CDR2 SVGIG (reference sequence). Here the CDR3 DNA reads TGTGCCTGGAGTGTCGGCCGTCCGGGGGAGCTGTTTTTT. Translation: CAWSVGRPGELFF.

The chain combines TRBV28 with TRBJ1-3; 7 positions agree with TRBD1. V shed 6 bases and J 2 bases; nucleotides not matched to a gene: 7. CDR1 is MDHEN, CDR2 SYDVKM, per germline. CDR3 size: 15 residues. CDR3 nucleotide sequence: TGTGCCAGCAGCCGGGCAGGGGGACCTGGAAACACCATATATTTT. It specifies CASSRAGGPGNTIYF.

V usage is TRBV29-1 and J usage is TRBJ1-1, with 8 bases aligning to TRBD1. With 7 bases clipped from V and 5 bases from J, the junction kept 9 bases outside the gene matches. The CDR3 runs 13 residues. The germline gives CDR1 SQVTM, CDR2 ANQGSEA. CDR3 in amino acids: CSGQGQGGTEAFF. The CDR3 DNA sequence: TGCAGCGGCCAAGGACAGGGTGGAACTGAAGCTTTCTTT.

V and J are TRBV6-5 and TRBJ2-7; 7 bases align to TRBD1. Germline CDR1 is MNHEY and CDR2 is SVGAGI. The CDR3 loop spans 12 amino acids. Trimming took 5 bases from V and 7 from J; bases not matched to a gene: 5. The CDR3, as DNA: TGTGCCAGCAGTGCAGGGGGTGTTGAGCAGTACTTC. It is translated as CASSAGGVEQYF.

The chain has TRBV19 and TRBJ2-3, with no clear D. This CDR3 has 15 residues. In germline, CDR1 is LNHDA, CDR2 SQIVND (reference sequence). V lost 3 bases and J 2 bases, leaving 12 bases between the germline ends. CDR3 sequence: CASSIFAGVTDTQYF. In DNA, the CDR3 is TGTGCCAGTAGTATCTTCGCCGGAGTCACAGATACGCAGTATTTT.

This clone was seen a single time. The DNA of the CDR3 is TGTGCCAGCAGCTTAATTCAGGCGTCAGAGACCCAGTACTTC. Its protein product is CASSLIQASETQYF. The genes are TRBV7-8 and TRBJ2-5; D not resolved. Germline CDR1 is SGHVS and CDR2 is FQNEAQ. The CDR3 consists of 14 residues. Between the trimmed V and J ends, which lost 2 bases and 4 bases, there was a span of 11 bases.

The rearrangement links TRBV6-1 to TRBJ1-1, with D perhaps matching TRBD1 (5 bases). Per germline, CDR1 MNHNS and CDR2 SASEGT. V shed 3 bases and J shed 1 base, with 9 bases lying between them. CDR3 length: 14 residues. The CDR3: CASSDRARNTEAFF. In DNA, the CDR3 is TGTGCCAGCAGTGACAGGGCCCGGAACACTGAAGCTTTCTTT.

This clone was detected only once. The chain has TRBV9 and TRBJ2-3; D call uncertain. Between the trimmed V and J ends, which lost 0 bases and 11 bases, there was a span of 19 bases. The germline CDR1 and CDR2 sequences are SGDLS and YYNGEE. CDR3 size: 15 residues. The CDR3 loop reads CASSVAPRAEMQQYF. CDR3 nucleotide sequence: TGTGCCAGCAGCGTAGCCCCGAGAGCAGAAATGCAGCAGTATTTT.

CDR3 bases: TGTGCCAGCAGCTTGTCTTTGCGGGAGGGCCGAGAGACCCAGTACTTC. It codes for CASSLSLREGRETQYF. The V gene is TRBV5-4, the J gene TRBJ2-5, with TRBD2 matching over 9 bases. This CDR3 has 16 residues. Germline-derived CDR1 and CDR2 are SGHNT and YYREEE (reference sequence). The ends lost 1 base at V and 4 bases at J; junction bases unmatched: 8. Based on the CDR3 plus reference TRBV5-4 and TRBJ2-5, the full variable domain is ETGVTQSPTHLIKTRGQQVTLRCSSQSGHNTVSWYQQALGQGPQFIFQYYREEENGRGNFPPRFSGLQFPNYSSELNVNALELDDSALYLCASSLSLREGRETQYFGPGTRLLVL.

Details on this clone: The same CDR3 is also encoded by other DNA sequences in this sample. This chain connects TRBV2 to TRBJ1-5, with 8 bases that match TRBD1. Trimming at V came to 6 bases and at J to 2 bases, leaving 0 bases not matched to a gene. Germline CDR1 reads SNHLY; CDR2 reads FYNNEI. The length of the CDR3 is 13 residues. The CDR3 DNA is TGTGCCAGCAGGGACAGGGGCAATCAGCCCCAGCATTTT. It codes for CASRDRGNQPQHF.

Worth noting for this clone: The same CDR3 also results from other DNA sequences found in this sample. V gene TRBV5-1 combines with J gene TRBJ2-7; 7 bases are shared with TRBD1. The V gene end was trimmed by 4 bases and the J gene end by 0 bases; junction bases not matched to a gene: 7. This CDR3 contains 15 residues. Germline assignment: CDR1 SGHRS and CDR2 YFSETQ. The CDR3 sequence: CASSEGTASSYEQYF. DNA of the CDR3: TGCGCCAGCAGCGAGGGGACAGCTAGCTCCTACGAGCAGTACTTC.

The CDR3 coding sequence is TGCGCCAGCAGCCAGGTCGGTCGGGGCGGCACTGAAGCTTTCTTT. It translates to CASSQVGRGGTEAFF. The rearrangement uses TRBV4-1 and TRBJ1-1; the D gene is possibly TRBD1 (5 bases). The ends were cut back, 3 bases at V and 4 bases at J, with 15 bases in the middle. Germline V gene sequence: CDR1 MGHRA, CDR2 YSYEKL. The CDR3 runs 15 residues.

This clone showed up just once. V and J are TRBV19 and TRBJ2-4; D possibly matches TRBD1 or TRBD2 (6 bases each). The CDR3 is 15 amino acids. The V gene's germline CDR1 is LNHDA and CDR2 SQIVND (reference sequence). Trimming took off 9 bases at V and 0 bases at J, with 15 bases between the two ends. The CDR3 loop is CASGWGAGAKNIQYF. The DNA for the CDR3 is TGTGCCAGCGGGTGGGGGGCCGGAGCCAAAAACATTCAGTACTTC. Using reference TRBV19 and TRBJ2-4 for the parts outside the CDR3, the full variable domain is DGGITQSPKYLFRKEGQNVTLSCEQNLNHDAMYWYRQDPGQGLRLIYYSQIVNDFQKGDIAEGYSVSREKKESFPLTVTSAQKNPTAFYLCASGWGAGAKNIQYFGAGTRLSVL.

The chain combines TRBV7-9 with TRBJ2-2; D is unclear. Germline V gene data show CDR1 as SEHNR and CDR2 as FQNEAQ (reference sequence). CDR3 length: 15 residues. Trimming removed 4 bases from V and 5 bases from J, with 14 bases in between. CDR3 sequence (DNA): TGTGCCAGCAGCTCCGATCCTGTAGGGACCGGGGAGCTGTTTTTT. Translated: CASSSDPVGTGELFF.

Note on this clone: The identical CDR3 is also encoded by other nucleotide sequences in the sample. The V gene is TRBV18, the J gene TRBJ2-7; the match to TRBD1 covers 8 bases. Trimming took 3 bases from V and 6 from J; bases not matched to a gene: 1. CDR1 and CDR2 from the germline V gene are KGHSH and LQKENI. The CDR3 contains 12 residues. This chain's CDR3 is CASSPGQGEQYF. CDR3 nucleotides: TGTGCCAGCTCACCCGGACAGGGCGAGCAGTACTTC.